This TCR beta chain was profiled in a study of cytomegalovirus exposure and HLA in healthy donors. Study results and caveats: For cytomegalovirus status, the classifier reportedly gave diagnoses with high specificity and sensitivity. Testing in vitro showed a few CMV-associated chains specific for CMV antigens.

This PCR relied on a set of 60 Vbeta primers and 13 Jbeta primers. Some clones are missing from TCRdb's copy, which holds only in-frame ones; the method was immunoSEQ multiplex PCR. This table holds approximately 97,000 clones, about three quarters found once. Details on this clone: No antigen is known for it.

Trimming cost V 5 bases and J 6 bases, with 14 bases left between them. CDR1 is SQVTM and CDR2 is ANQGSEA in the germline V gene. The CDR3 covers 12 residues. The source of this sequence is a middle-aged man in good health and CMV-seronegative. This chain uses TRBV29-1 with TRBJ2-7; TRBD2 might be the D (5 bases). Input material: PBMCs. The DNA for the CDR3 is TGCAGCGTTAGGACTGATGCGGGCGAGCAGTACTTC. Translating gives CSVRTDAGEQYF.